The entry below describes one TCR beta chain. The data originate from a study of blood T cell repertoires in COVID-19. V lost 5 bases and J lost 2, with 21 bases in between. CDR1 and CDR2 (germline): GTSNPN, SVGIG (reference sequence). The CDR3 consists of 16 residues. Profiled with immunoSEQ multiplex PCR; TCRdb holds only in-frame clones, not every one. Counted here are 130,000 or so clones, approximately 88% occurring once; the ten biggest clones make up about 10%. V and J are TRBV30 and TRBJ1-1; D uncertain. This TCR derives from a man aged 55 to 70 with active or convalescent COVID-19. The sample consisted of peripheral blood. As DNA, the CDR3 is TGTGCCTGGCGCGATAATGGGAGGCGGAGAAACACTGAAGCTTTCTTT. Translating it yields CAWRDNGRRRNTEAFF.